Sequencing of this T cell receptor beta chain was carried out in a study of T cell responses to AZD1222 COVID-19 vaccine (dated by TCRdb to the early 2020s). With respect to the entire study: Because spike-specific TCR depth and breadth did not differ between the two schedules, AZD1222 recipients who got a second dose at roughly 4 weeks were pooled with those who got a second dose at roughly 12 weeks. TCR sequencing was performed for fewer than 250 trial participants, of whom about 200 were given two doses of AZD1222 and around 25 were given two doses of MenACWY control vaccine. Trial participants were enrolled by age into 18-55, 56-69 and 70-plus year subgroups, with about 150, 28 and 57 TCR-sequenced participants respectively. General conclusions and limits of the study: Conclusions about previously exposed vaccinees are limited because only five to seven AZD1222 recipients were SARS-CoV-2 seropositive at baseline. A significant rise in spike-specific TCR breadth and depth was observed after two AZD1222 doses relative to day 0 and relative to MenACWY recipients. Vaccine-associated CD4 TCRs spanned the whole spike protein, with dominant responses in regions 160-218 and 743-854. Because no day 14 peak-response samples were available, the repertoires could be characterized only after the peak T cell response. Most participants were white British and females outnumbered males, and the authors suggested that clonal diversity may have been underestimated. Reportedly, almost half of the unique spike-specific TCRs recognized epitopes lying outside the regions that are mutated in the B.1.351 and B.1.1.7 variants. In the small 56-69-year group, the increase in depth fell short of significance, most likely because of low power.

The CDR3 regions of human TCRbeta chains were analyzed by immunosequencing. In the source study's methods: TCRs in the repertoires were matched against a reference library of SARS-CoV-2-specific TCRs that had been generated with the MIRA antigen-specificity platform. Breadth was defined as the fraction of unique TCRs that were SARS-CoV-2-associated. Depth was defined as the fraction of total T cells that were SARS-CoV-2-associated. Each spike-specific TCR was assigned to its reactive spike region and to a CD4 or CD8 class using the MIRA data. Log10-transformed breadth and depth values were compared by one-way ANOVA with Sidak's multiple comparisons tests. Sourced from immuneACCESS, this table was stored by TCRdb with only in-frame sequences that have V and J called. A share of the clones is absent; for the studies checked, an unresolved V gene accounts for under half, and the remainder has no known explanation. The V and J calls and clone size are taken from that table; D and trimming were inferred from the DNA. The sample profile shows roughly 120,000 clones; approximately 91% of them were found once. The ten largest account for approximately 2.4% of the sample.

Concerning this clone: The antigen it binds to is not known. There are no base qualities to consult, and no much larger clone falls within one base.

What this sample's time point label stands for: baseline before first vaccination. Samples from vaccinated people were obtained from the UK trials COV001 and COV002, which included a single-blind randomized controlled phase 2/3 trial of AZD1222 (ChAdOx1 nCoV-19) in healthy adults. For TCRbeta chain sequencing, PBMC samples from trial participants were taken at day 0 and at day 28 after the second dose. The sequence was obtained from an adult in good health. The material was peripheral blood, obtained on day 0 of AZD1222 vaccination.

The DNA is as follows: TGTGCCAGCAGCTTAGCAATAGGACAGAGAGATGGCTACACCTTC. Translated, this is CASSLAIGQRDGYTF. Here the chain combines TRBV7-8 and TRBJ1-2; tentative D gene TRBD1, with 6 bases matching. The germline V gene encodes CDR1 SGHVS and CDR2 FQNEAQ. The cysteine opens and the phenylalanine closes a CDR3 of 15 amino acids. Here the CDR3 DNA is all that survives: 45 bases in frame from base 1. The V end loses 0 bases and the J end loses 6 bases, and a stretch of 14 bases separates them. Here the CDR3 is joined to the reference TRBV7-8 and TRBJ1-2 genes, and the full variable domain is: GAGVSQSPRYKVAKRGQDVALRCDPISGHVSLFWYQQALGQGPEFLTYFQNEAQLDKSGLPSDRFFAERPEGSVSTLKIQRTQQEDSAVYLCASSLAIGQRDGYTFGSGTRLTVV.